The 30 T cell receptor beta chains listed next were all sequenced from one sample in a study of cytomegalovirus exposure and HLA in healthy donors. In the PCR, 60 Vbeta and 13 Jbeta primers were used. This table comes from immunoSEQ multiplex PCR, and its TCRdb copy is limited to in-frame clones, with some not included. The sample lists under 200,000 clones; 84% were seen once. Sequencing was performed on PBMCs. The receptors stem from a man aged 25-40 years in good health and CMV-seronegative.

The rearrangement joins TRBV15 to TRBJ2-3, with D perhaps TRBD1 (5 bases). The CDR3 runs 13 residues. In germline, CDR1 is LNHNV, CDR2 YYDKDF (reference sequence). V was cut by 6 bases and J by 6 bases, with 13 bases left in between. The CDR3 DNA is TGTGCCACCAGGGGGCAAGGCGGCGATACGCAGTATTTT. Its translation: CATRGQGGDTQYF.

The rearrangement uses TRBV7-9 and TRBJ2-1; a possible D gene is TRBD1 (6 bases). Looked up from germline, CDR1 is SEHNR and CDR2 is FQNEAQ (reference sequence). The CDR3 spans 14 residues. V lost 6 bases to trimming and J lost 9 bases, with 18 bases between them. In DNA form, the CDR3 reads TGTGCCAGCAGTCCAGACGGTCAAGGGGGTGAGCAGTTCTTC. Translated, it gives CASSPDGQGGEQFF.

A few counts support this clone. The CDR3 DNA sequence: TGTGCCAGCAGCTTCCTTAATTACCAAGAGACCCAGTACTTC. As protein: CASSFLNYQETQYF. The chain recombines TRBV7-2 with TRBJ2-5; D unresolved. Trimming shortened V by 3 bases and J by 0 bases, and 8 bases separated the two germline ends. The CDR3 spans 14 residues. Germline V CDR1 and CDR2: SGHTA, FQGNSA.

This clone appeared a single time. The chain is built from TRBV19 and TRBJ1-4; the D gene is possibly TRBD1 (5 bases). Germline V lookup: CDR1 LNHDA, CDR2 SQIVND (reference sequence). Deletions cut 3 bases from V and 3 bases from J, with 11 bases between. This CDR3 spans 15 amino acids. The CDR3 coding sequence is TGTGCCAGTAGTATTGGGGGGAACTCTAATGAAAAACTGTTTTTT. Translated, it gives CASSIGGNSNEKLFF.

The chain carries TRBV6-6 and TRBJ2-7, with D tentatively TRBD2 (6 bases). The CDR3 is 14 amino acids. Germline V gives CDR1 MNHNY, CDR2 SVGAGI (reference sequence). Trimming left V 5 bases short and J 0 bases short, with 11 bases between. The CDR3 DNA reads TGTGCCAGCAGTCAGGGACTTAGCTCCTACGAGCAGTACTTC. Its translation is CASSQGLSSYEQYF.

The chain is built from TRBV5-4 and TRBJ2-5, with TRBD2 identical over 13 bases. Per germline, CDR1 SGHNT and CDR2 YYREEE (reference sequence). CDR3 length equals 16 residues. V lost 4 bases to trimming and J lost 4 bases; unmatched junction nucleotides: 7. The DNA for the CDR3 is TGTGCCAGCAGCCAGACTAGCGGGGGGCGGGCAGAGACCCAGTACTTC. Translation gives CASSQTSGGRAETQYF.

The chain has TRBV10-3 and TRBJ2-2; possible D gene TRBD2, 6 bases. V lost 1 base to trimming and J lost 5 bases, with 11 bases between them. The CDR3 is 15 residues long. Germline CDR1 is ENHRY and CDR2 is SYGVKD. The DNA of the CDR3 is TGTGCCATCAGTGAGTTTAGCGCGGGAACCGGGGAGCTGTTTTTT. Its translation is CAISEFSAGTGELFF.

The chain is built from TRBV2 and TRBJ1-4; TRBD1 matches at 7 bases. The CDR3 consists of 15 residues. CDR1 is SNHLY and CDR2 is FYNNEI in the germline V gene. V was pared by 7 bases and J by 4 bases, with 9 bases of the junction left unmatched. DNA for the CDR3: TGTGCCAGCAATAATCCGGGACAGAATAATGAAAAACTGTTTTTT. Its protein product is CASNNPGQNNEKLFF.

The table lists this clone with a few counts. The DNA of the CDR3 is TGTGCCAGTCGAACCGACAGCCGTATTGGCTACACCTTC. Translated: CASRTDSRIGYTF. The rearrangement uses TRBV6-5 and TRBJ1-2; perhaps TRBD1 as D (5 bases). Germline lookup yields CDR1 MNHEY and CDR2 SVGAGI. Deletions cut 9 bases from V and 7 bases from J, with 18 bases between. This CDR3 contains 13 residues.

The chain carries TRBV19 and TRBJ1-5; 8 positions match TRBD1. The CDR3 is 14 amino acids. V was clipped by 7 bases and J by 5 bases; unmatched bases: 7. Germline V gene data show CDR1 as LNHDA and CDR2 as SQIVND (reference sequence). The CDR3 loop reads CASTTTGEDQPQHF. As DNA, the CDR3 is TGTGCCAGTACCACGACAGGGGAGGATCAGCCCCAGCATTTT.

This clone was found a few times. The chain combines TRBV4-2 with TRBJ2-7; the match to TRBD1 covers 8 bases. Trimming took 5 bases from V and 7 from J; bases not matched to a gene: 10. This CDR3 spans 14 amino acids. The germline V gene encodes CDR1 LGHNA and CDR2 YNFKEQ. The CDR3 nucleotides read TGTGCCAGCAGCACAAGCCAGGGGGACAGGGAGCAGTACTTC. Its protein is CASSTSQGDREQYF.

For this clone: The same CDR3 arises from other DNA sequences in this sample as well. V gene TRBV19 combines with J gene TRBJ2-7, with TRBD1 matching 8 bases. The V gene end was trimmed by 10 bases and the J gene end by 5 bases; junction bases not matched to a gene: 7. CDR1 is LNHDA, CDR2 SQIVND, per germline (reference sequence). The CDR3 runs to 12 residues. The CDR3: CATGQGLHEQYF. As DNA, the CDR3 is TGTGCCACAGGACAGGGTTTGCACGAGCAGTACTTC.

The chain joins TRBV5-1 to TRBJ2-3, with 10 bases matching TRBD2. Germline V gene lookup returns CDR1 SGHRS and CDR2 YFSETQ. Unmatched junction bases numbered 4, after V lost 4 bases and J lost 5 bases. The CDR3 runs to 14 residues. The CDR3 coding sequence is TGCGCCAGCAGCACTAGCGGGATCCAAGATACGCAGTATTTT. The encoded protein is CASSTSGIQDTQYF.

This chain uses TRBV7-2 with TRBJ1-2; D not certain. The germline V gene has CDR1 SGHTA and CDR2 FQGNSA. V was clipped by 0 bases and J by 4 bases, with 18 bases between them. The CDR3 is 17 amino acids. CDR3 sequence (DNA): TGTGCCAGCAGCTTAGCTCAGGCGAGAGGTCGGGGCTATGGCTACACCTTC. Translating it yields CASSLAQARGRGYGYTF.

The genes are TRBV29-1 and TRBJ2-7; D might be TRBD2 (5 bases). The length of the CDR3 is 11 residues. Between the trimmed V and J ends, which lost 0 bases and 7 bases, there was a span of 7 bases. Per germline, CDR1 SQVTM and CDR2 ANQGSEA. CDR3 bases: TGCAGCGTTGAAGATCCGGGAGAGCAGTACTTC. Its protein is CSVEDPGEQYF.

The rearrangement uses TRBV19 and TRBJ1-3; TRBD1 aligns across 9 bases. V shed 6 bases, J shed 3 bases, and the junction held 3 bases outside the gene matches. The CDR3 is 14 amino acids. Germline V lookup: CDR1 LNHDA, CDR2 SQIVND (reference sequence). CDR3 protein: CASRGTGRGNTIYF. CDR3 sequence (DNA): TGTGCCAGTAGAGGGACAGGGCGTGGAAACACCATATATTTT.

CDR3 loop: CASSSLAGVQDTQYF. CDR3 DNA: TGCGCCAGCAGCTCCCTAGCGGGGGTTCAAGATACGCAGTATTTT. The chain uses TRBV5-1 and TRBJ2-3; 10 bases map to TRBD2. The CDR3 has 15 amino acids. Germline V gene lookup returns CDR1 SGHRS and CDR2 YFSETQ. V gave up 3 bases and J gave up 5 bases; unmatched junction bases: 6.

This chain uses TRBV5-1 with TRBJ1-6, with no clear D. With 0 bases removed from V and 0 bases from J, the gap between germline ends came to 7 bases. This CDR3 comprises 16 residues. CDR1 SGHRS and CDR2 YFSETQ come from the germline V gene. CDR3: CASSLDASSYNSPLHF. The CDR3 DNA reads TGCGCCAGCAGCTTGGACGCGAGCTCCTATAATTCACCCCTCCACTTT.

CDR3 sequence reads: CASSPNYSQGSYGYTF. Here the CDR3 DNA reads TGTGCCAGCAGTCCCAATTACTCACAGGGGTCCTATGGCTACACCTTC. The gene calls are TRBV27 and TRBJ1-2; TRBD1 agrees at 7 bases. Trimming cost V 5 bases and J 4 bases; bases outside gene matches: 13. Germline lookup yields CDR1 MNHEY and CDR2 SMNVEV (reference sequence). This CDR3 contains 16 residues.

This chain links TRBV11-2 with TRBJ1-1, with 7 bases fitting TRBD1. Unmatched junction bases numbered 1, after V lost 3 bases and J lost 0 bases. Germline loops: CDR1 SGHAT, CDR2 FQNNGV. The CDR3 has 14 residues. The CDR3 DNA reads TGTGCCAGCAGCTTTGACAGGGTGAACACTGAAGCTTTCTTT. This sequence encodes CASSFDRVNTEAFF.

The chain combines TRBV28 with TRBJ2-1; 11 bases fit TRBD2. V was clipped by 2 bases and J by 10 bases; unmatched bases: 7. The germline V gene encodes CDR1 MDHEN and CDR2 SYDVKM. This CDR3 region has 15 residues. CDR3 amino acids: CASSLPLAGEWEQFF. CDR3 sequence (DNA): TGTGCCAGCAGTTTACCACTAGCGGGAGAGTGGGAGCAGTTCTTC.

This chain's CDR3 is CASSADDRGGEQYF. CDR3 bases: TGTGCCAGCTCGGCAGACGACAGGGGTGGCGAGCAGTACTTC. The chain recombines TRBV18 with TRBJ2-7, with TRBD1 identical over 8 bases. Losses at the gene ends were 6 bases for V and 6 bases for J; bases not matched to a gene: 10. The CDR3 has 14 residues. Germline CDR1 reads KGHSH; CDR2 reads LQKENI.

This chain connects TRBV5-3 to TRBJ2-2; TRBD2 aligns across 14 bases. TRBV5-3 falls under the ORF class, with uncertain function. With V trimmed by 4 bases and J by 7 bases, 9 bases remained unmatched. CDR3 length equals 17 residues. The CDR3 protein is CARSLRLAGGPHGELFF. The CDR3 DNA reads as TGTGCCAGAAGCCTGAGACTAGCGGGAGGGCCTCACGGGGAGCTGTTTTTT.

The chain carries TRBV6-6 and TRBJ2-5, with TRBD1 matching 10 bases. The junction had 11 bases not matched to a gene; V was cut back by 8 bases and J by 5 bases. Germline CDR1 reads MNHNY; CDR2 reads SVGAGI (reference sequence). The CDR3 loop spans 15 amino acids. The CDR3 region is CASGVRDRGGETQYF. CDR3 bases: TGTGCCAGCGGGGTTCGGGACAGGGGAGGGGAGACCCAGTACTTC.

The V and J genes are TRBV13 and TRBJ2-4; D uncertain. The CDR3 is 14 amino acids. Germline CDR1 is PRHDT and CDR2 is FYEKMQ (reference sequence). V lost 5 bases and J lost 0, with 8 bases in between. For the CDR3, the DNA is TGTGCCAGCAGCCCCCAATTAGCCAAAAACATTCAGTACTTC. It encodes CASSPQLAKNIQYF.

This rearrangement joins TRBV7-3 to TRBJ2-5, with D hard to call. The ends were cut back, 2 bases at V and 2 bases at J, with 6 bases in the middle. CDR1 and CDR2 (germline): SGHTA, FQGTGA. The CDR3 length is 13 residues. CDR3 loop: CASSLYGQETQYF. The CDR3 DNA sequence: TGTGCCAGCAGCTTATACGGGCAAGAGACCCAGTACTTC.

The V call is TRBV2, the J call TRBJ1-3; D is perhaps TRBD1 (5 bases). Germline CDR1 and CDR2: SNHLY and FYNNEI. V was trimmed by 5 bases and J by 8 bases, leaving 19 bases between them. The CDR3 has 15 amino acids. CDR3 DNA: TGTGCCAGCAGTCTTCGACAGTCCCGGGAGGACACCATATATTTT. Translation gives CASSLRQSREDTIYF.

The CDR3 here is CASRSVIPSDNEQFF. The CDR3 DNA reads as TGTGCAAGTCGCTCCGTAATCCCATCAGACAATGAGCAGTTCTTC. The rearrangement joins TRBV12-2 to TRBJ2-1; the table calls TRBD1, which could not be checked here. TRBV12-2 has pseudogene status. The CDR3 runs 15 residues.

The rearrangement uses TRBV27 and TRBJ2-7, with 9 bases lining up with TRBD2. V lost 2 bases to trimming and J lost 4 bases; unmatched junction nucleotides: 3. This CDR3 contains 14 residues. Germline V CDR1 and CDR2: MNHEY, SMNVEV (reference sequence). The DNA for the CDR3 is TGTGCCAGCAGTTTAGGTAGCGGGGGTTACGAGCAGTACTTC. Translated: CASSLGSGGYEQYF.

V gene TRBV5-4 combines with J gene TRBJ1-2; 7 bases line up with TRBD1. CDR1 is SGHNT, CDR2 YYREEE, per germline (reference sequence). The CDR3 covers 15 residues. With V trimmed by 3 bases and J by 7 bases, 12 bases remained unmatched. The CDR3 region has the DNA TGTGCCAGCAGCTCCCGGACAGGCCCGGTGGGTGGCTACACCTTC. Amino acid sequence: CASSSRTGPVGGYTF.